This T cell receptor (beta chain) emerged from a study of cytomegalovirus exposure and HLA in healthy donors. Study-wide findings and caveats: The availability of immune exposure information extended only to CMV serostatus. Some V segments (TRBV6-2 and TRBV6-3 among them) were excluded as indistinguishable.

The PCR employed 60 Vbeta primers together with 13 Jbeta primers. Generated by immunoSEQ multiplex PCR, the TCRdb table keeps only in-frame clones and is missing some. Seen here are fewer than 200,000 clones, around 77% observed once, and the top ten hold more than 2%. Of note for this clone: The antigen is not known.

Per the germline V gene, CDR1 is SGHRS and CDR2 is YFSETQ. CDR3 length equals 15 residues. Trimming removed 1 base from V and 7 bases from J, with 14 bases in between. Sequencing was done on a sample of PBMCs. The source of this sequence is a man between 60 and 70 years old in good health and CMV-seronegative. The gene calls are TRBV5-1 and TRBJ1-4; D unresolved. CDR3 in DNA: TGCGCCAGCAGCTTGTCCCAACGACGGGGTGAAAAACTGTTTTTT. This sequence encodes CASSLSQRRGEKLFF.